This T cell receptor (beta chain) stems from a study of T cell repertoires in cytomegalovirus infection. As for the study in general: CMV epitopes, recently identified HLA-C-restricted and well-studied HLA-B-restricted, were used. CMV infection plus the matching HLA type was flagged by public TCR beta signatures. Study-level findings and limits: HLA-C-restricted, CMV-specific TCR beta clonotypes were dominant ex vivo. Individuals carrying CMV plus the relevant HLA were identified by cumulative frequency of public TCR beta families.

MiXCR, applied by TCRdb to the reads, yields one record per CDR3 protein. This repertoire shows some 920,000 distinct CDR3 sequences, roughly 30% found once; its top ten account for about 14%. The CDR3 runs to 16 residues. CDR1 MNHNY and CDR2 SVGAGI come from the germline V gene (reference sequence). Trimming took 0 bases from V and 10 from J, leaving 16 bases between them. As to this clonotype: Its antigen is as yet unknown.

The V call is TRBV6-6, the J call TRBJ1-6; no definite D call. The source of this sequence is a human donor in good health (CMV status not recorded). Some clones in this sample may be carry-over from other donors' samples. The sample was cultured CD8+ T cells from PBMCs, taken from culture after CMV antigen stimulation. The CDR3 region has the DNA TGTGCCAGCAGTTACTCTAAAGGACTTAATGCCTCACCCCTCCACTTT. Its translation: CASSYSKGLNASPLHF.